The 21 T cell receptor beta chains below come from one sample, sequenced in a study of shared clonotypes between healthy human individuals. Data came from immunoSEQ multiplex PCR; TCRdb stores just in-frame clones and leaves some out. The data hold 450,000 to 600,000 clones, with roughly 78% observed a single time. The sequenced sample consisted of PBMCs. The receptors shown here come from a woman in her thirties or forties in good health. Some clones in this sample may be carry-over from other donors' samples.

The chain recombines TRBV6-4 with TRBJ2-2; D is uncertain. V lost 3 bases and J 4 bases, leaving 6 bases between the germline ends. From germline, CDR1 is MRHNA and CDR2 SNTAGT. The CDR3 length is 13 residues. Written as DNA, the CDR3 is TGTGCCAGCAGTGAGACAACCACCGGGGAGCTGTTTTTT. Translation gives CASSETTTGELFF.

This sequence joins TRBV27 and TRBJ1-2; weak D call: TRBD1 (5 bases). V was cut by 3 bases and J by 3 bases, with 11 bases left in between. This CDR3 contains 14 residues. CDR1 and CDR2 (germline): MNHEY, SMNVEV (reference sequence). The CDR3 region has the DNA TGTGCCAGCAGTTTCGGGGGAACCGACTATGGCTACACCTTC. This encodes CASSFGGTDYGYTF.

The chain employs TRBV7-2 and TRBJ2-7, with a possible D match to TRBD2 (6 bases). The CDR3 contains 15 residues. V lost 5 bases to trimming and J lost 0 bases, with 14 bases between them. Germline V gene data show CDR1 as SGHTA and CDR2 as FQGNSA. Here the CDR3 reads CASSPGTLSSYEQYF. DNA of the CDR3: TGTGCCAGCAGCCCCGGGACTCTCAGCTCCTACGAGCAGTACTTC.

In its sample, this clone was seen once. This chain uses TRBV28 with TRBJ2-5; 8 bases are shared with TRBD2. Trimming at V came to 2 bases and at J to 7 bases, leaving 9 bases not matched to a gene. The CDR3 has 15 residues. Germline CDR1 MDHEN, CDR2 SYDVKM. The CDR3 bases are TGTGCCAGCAGTTTAGGGCTAGCGGGCGCAAGGACCCAGTACTTC. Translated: CASSLGLAGARTQYF.

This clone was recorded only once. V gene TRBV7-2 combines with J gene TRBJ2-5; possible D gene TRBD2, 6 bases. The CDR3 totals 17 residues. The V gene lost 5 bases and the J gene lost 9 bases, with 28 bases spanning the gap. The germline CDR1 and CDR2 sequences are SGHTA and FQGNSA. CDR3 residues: CASSRSGRREKPTAQYF. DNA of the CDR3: TGTGCCAGCAGCCGTAGCGGTCGGCGGGAAAAACCCACGGCCCAGTACTTC.

This CDR3 reads CASSPGQGSDTQYF. The CDR3 DNA is TGTGCCAGTAGTCCGGGACAGGGGTCAGATACGCAGTATTTT. The V and J genes are TRBV19 and TRBJ2-3, with 10 bases fitting TRBD1. Trimming at V came to 5 bases and at J to 4 bases, leaving 3 bases not matched to a gene. Germline CDR1 and CDR2: LNHDA and SQIVND (reference sequence). This CDR3 region has 14 residues. Variable domain in full (rest from reference TRBV19 and TRBJ2-3): DGGITQSPKYLFRKEGQNVTLSCEQNLNHDAMYWYRQDPGQGLRLIYYSQIVNDFQKGDIAEGYSVSREKKESFPLTVTSAQKNPTAFYLCASSPGQGSDTQYFGPGTRLTVL.

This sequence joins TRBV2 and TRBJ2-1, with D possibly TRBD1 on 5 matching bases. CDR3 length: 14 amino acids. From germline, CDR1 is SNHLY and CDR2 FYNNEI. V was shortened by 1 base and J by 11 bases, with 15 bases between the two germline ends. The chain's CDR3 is CASSEGTPAMKQFF. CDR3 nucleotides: TGTGCCAGCAGTGAAGGGACACCCGCAATGAAGCAGTTCTTC.

CDR3 protein: CASRDRGTGELFF. CDR3 nucleotide sequence: TGTGCCAGCAGAGACAGGGGTACCGGGGAGCTGTTTTTT. This chain uses TRBV6-5 with TRBJ2-2, with TRBD1 matching over 8 bases. The CDR3 covers 13 residues. V shed 6 bases, J shed 5 bases, and the junction held 2 bases outside the gene matches. In germline, CDR1 is MNHEY, CDR2 SVGAGI.

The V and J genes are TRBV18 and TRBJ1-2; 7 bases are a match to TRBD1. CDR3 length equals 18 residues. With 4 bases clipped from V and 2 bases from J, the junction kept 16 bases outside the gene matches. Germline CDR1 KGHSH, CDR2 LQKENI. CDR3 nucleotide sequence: TGTGCCAGCTCACAACCCCCGGGACAGCGGGATCCAAACTATGGCTACACCTTC. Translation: CASSQPPGQRDPNYGYTF.

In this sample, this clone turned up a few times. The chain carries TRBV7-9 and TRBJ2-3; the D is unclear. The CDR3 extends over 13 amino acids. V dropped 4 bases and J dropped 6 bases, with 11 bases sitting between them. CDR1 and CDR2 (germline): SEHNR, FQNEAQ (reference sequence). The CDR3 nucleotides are TGTGCCAGCAGCTCTGAGGTTCTGGATACGCAGTATTTT. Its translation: CASSSEVLDTQYF. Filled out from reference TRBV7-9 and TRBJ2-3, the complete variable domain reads DTGVSQNPRHKITKRGQNVTFRCDPISEHNRLYWYRQTLGQGPEFLTYFQNEAQLEKSRLLSDRFSAERPKGSFSTLEIQRTEQGDSAMYLCASSSEVLDTQYFGPGTRLTVL.

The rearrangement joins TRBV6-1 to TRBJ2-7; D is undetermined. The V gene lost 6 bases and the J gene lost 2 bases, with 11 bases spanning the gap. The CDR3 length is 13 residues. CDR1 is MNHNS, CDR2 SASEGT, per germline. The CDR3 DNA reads TGTGCCAGCAGACGCTCGGGCACCTACGAGCAGTACTTC. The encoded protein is CASRRSGTYEQYF.

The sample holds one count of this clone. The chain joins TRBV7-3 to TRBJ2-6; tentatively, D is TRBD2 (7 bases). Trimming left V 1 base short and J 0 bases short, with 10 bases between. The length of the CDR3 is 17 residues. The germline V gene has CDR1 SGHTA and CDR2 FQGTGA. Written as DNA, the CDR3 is TGTGCCAGCAGCTTAAGGGCGGGGGCCTCTGGGGCCAACGTCCTGACTTTC. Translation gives CASSLRAGASGANVLTF.

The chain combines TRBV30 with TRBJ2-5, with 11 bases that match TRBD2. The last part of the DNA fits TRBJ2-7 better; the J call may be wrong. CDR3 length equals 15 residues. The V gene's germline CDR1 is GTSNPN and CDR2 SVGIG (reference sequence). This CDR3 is CAWSVLAGVRYEQYF. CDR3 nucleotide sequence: TGTGCCTGGAGTGTACTAGCGGGAGTAAGGTACGAGCAGTACTTC.

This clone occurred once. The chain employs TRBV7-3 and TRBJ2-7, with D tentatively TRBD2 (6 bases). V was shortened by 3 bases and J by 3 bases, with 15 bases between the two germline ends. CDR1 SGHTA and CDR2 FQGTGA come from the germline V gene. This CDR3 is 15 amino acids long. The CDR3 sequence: CASSLGLPGDYEQYF. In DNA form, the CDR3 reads TGTGCCAGCAGCTTGGGACTTCCGGGCGACTACGAGCAGTACTTC.

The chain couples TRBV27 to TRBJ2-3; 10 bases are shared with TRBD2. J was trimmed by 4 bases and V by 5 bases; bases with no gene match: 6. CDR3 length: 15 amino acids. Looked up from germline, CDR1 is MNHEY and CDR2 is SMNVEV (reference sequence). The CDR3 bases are TGTGCCAGCAGTAGAGCGGGAGGGCCTCCAGATACGCAGTATTTT. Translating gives CASSRAGGPPDTQYF.

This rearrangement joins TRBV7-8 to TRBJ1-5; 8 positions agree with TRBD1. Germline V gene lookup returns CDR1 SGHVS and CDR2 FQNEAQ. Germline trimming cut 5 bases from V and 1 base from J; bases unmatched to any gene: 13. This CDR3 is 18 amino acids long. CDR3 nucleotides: TGTGCCAGCAGCCCCAGGACAGGGCTTCTTTTAAGCAATCAGCCCCAGCATTTT. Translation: CASSPRTGLLLSNQPQHF.

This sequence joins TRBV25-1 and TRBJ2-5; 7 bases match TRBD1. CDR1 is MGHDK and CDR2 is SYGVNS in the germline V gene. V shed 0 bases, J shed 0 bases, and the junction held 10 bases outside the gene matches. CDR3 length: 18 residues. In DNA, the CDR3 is TGTGCCAGCAGTGAATATGAAGGGGGCGGAGCCTACCAAGAGACCCAGTACTTC. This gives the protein CASSEYEGGGAYQETQYF.

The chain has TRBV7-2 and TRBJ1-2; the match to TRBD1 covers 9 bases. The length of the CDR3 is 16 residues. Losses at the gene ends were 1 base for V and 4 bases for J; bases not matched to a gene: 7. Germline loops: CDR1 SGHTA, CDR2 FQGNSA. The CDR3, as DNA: TGTGCCAGCAGCTTAGTAGCCGTGACAGGGGGCTATGGCTACACCTTC. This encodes CASSLVAVTGGYGYTF.

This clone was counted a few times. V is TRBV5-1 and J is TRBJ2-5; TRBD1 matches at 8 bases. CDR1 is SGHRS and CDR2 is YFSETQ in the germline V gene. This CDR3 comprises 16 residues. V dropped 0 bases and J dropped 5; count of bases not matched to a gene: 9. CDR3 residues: CASSLEGQANFETQYF. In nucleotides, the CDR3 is TGCGCCAGCAGCTTGGAGGGACAGGCGAATTTTGAGACCCAGTACTTC.

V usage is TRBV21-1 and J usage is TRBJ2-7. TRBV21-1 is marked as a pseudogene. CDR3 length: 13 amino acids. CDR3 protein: CASSKVSGTLEYF. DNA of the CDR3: TGTGCCAGCAGCAAAGTTTCCGGGACCTTAGAGTACTTC.

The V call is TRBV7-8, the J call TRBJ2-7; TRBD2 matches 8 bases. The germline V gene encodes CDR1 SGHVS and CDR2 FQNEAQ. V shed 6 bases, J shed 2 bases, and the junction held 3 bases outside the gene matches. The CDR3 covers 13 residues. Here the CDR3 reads CASRGLVPYEQYF. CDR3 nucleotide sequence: TGTGCCAGCAGGGGACTAGTGCCCTACGAGCAGTACTTC.